The present TCR beta chain was sequenced within a study of cytomegalovirus exposure and HLA in healthy donors. V gave up 5 bases and J gave up 5 bases, with 14 bases separating them. The length of the CDR3 is 14 residues. Germline V CDR1 and CDR2: KGHSH, LQKENI. Findings and caveats of the study: Within an earlier analysis, most TCR beta V segments proved productive either about 87% or about 30% of the time. In a later analysis, V- and J-gene trimming of beta chains associated with a DCLRE1C missense variant, replicated independently. High specificity and sensitivity for cytomegalovirus status were reported for the classifier. The study put some 150 TCR beta chains on its list as cytomegalovirus-associated.

As for this clone: Its antigen remains unknown.

PCR amplification relied on 60 Vbeta primers (plus 13 Jbeta primers). Sequencing used immunoSEQ multiplex PCR; TCRdb keeps in-frame clones, though not all of them. The top ten hold about 2.2% of the sample, which has about 140,000 clones, approximately 80% seen once. The sample taken for sequencing was PBMCs. The sequence came from a woman younger than 30 in good health and CMV-seropositive. The chain is built from TRBV18 and TRBJ2-3; D is possibly TRBD1 (5 bases). The CDR3 nucleotides read TGTGCCAGCTCAATCCGGACATTTTTAGATACGCAGTATTTT. It codes for CASSIRTFLDTQYF.